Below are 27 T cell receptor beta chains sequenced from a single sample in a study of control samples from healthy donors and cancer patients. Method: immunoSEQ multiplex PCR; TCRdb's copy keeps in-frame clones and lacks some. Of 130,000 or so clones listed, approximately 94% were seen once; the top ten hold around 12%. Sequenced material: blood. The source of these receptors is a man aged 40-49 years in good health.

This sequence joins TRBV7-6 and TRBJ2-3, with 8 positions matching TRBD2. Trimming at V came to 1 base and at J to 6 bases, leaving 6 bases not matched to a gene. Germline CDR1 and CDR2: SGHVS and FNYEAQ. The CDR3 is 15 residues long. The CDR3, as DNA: TGTGCCAGCAGCTTAGTAGCGGGAAGCCCCGATACGCAGTATTTT. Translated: CASSLVAGSPDTQYF.

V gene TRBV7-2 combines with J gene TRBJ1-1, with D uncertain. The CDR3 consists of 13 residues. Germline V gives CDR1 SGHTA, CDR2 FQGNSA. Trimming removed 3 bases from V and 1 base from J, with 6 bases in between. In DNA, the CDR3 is TGTGCCAGCAGCTTTTTACGGAACACTGAAGCTTTCTTT. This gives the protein CASSFLRNTEAFF.

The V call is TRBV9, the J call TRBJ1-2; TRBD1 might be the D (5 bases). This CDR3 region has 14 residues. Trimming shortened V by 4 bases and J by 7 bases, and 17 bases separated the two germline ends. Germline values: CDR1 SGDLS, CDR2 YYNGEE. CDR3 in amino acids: CASSSPTGGAGYTF. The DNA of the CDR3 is TGTGCCAGCAGCTCCCCAACCGGTGGGGCTGGCTACACCTTC. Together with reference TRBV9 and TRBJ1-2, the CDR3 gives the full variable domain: DSGVTQTPKHLITATGQRVTLRCSPRSGDLSVYWYQQSLDQGLQFLIQYYNGEERAKGNILERFSAQQFPDLHSELNLSSLELGDSALYFCASSSPTGGAGYTFGSGTRLTVV.

The CDR3 loop reads CASSSTASGQDEQFF. CDR3 DNA: TGTGCCAGCAGCTCAACCGCATCGGGACAGGATGAGCAGTTCTTC. The genes are TRBV7-9 and TRBJ2-1; 8 positions match TRBD1. V gave up 4 bases and J gave up 8 bases; unmatched junction bases: 10. This CDR3 spans 15 amino acids. Looked up from germline, CDR1 is SEHNR and CDR2 is FQNEAQ (reference sequence).

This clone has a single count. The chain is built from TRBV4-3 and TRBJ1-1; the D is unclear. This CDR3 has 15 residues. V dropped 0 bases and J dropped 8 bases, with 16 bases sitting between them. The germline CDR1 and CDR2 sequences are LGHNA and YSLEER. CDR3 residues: CASSQDQGQREEAFF. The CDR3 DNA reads TGCGCCAGCAGCCAAGATCAAGGGCAGAGAGAAGAAGCTTTCTTT.

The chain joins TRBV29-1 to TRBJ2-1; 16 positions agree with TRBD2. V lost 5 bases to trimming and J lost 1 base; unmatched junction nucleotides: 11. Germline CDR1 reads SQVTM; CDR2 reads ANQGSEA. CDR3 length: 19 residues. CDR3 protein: CSVSKGLAGGLGSYNEQFF. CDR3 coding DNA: TGCAGCGTTTCGAAGGGACTAGCGGGAGGGCTAGGATCCTACAATGAGCAGTTCTTC.

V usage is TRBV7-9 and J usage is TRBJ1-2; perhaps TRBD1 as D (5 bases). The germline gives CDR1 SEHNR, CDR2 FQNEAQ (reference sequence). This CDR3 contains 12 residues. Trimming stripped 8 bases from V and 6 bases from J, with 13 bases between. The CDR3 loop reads CASLFGGDGYTF. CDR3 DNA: TGTGCCAGCTTATTTGGGGGGGATGGCTACACCTTC. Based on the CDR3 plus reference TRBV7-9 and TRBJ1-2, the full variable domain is DTGVSQNPRHKITKRGQNVTFRCDPISEHNRLYWYRQTLGQGPEFLTYFQNEAQLEKSRLLSDRFSAERPKGSFSTLEIQRTEQGDSAMYLCASLFGGDGYTFGSGTRLTVV.

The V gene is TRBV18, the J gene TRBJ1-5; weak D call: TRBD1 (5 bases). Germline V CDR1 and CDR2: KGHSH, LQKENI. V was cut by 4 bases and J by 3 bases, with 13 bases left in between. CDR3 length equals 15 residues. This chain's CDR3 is CASSRFDSPNQPQHF. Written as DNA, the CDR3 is TGTGCCAGCTCACGGTTCGACAGTCCCAATCAGCCCCAGCATTTT.

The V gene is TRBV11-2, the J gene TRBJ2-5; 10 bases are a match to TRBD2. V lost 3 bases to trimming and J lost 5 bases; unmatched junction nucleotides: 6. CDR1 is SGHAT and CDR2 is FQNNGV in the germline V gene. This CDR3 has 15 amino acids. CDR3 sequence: CASSFRAGGLETQYF. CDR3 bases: TGTGCCAGCAGCTTTCGAGCGGGAGGGCTTGAGACCCAGTACTTC.

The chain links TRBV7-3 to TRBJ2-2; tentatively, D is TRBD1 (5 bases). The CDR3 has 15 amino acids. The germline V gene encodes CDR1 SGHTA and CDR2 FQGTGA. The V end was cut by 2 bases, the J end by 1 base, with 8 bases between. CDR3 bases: TGTGCCAGCAGCTTATCCAGGGAGAACACCGGGGAGCTGTTTTTT. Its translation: CASSLSRENTGELFF. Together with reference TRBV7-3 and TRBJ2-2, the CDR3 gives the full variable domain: GAGVSQTPSNKVTEKGKYVELRCDPISGHTALYWYRQSLGQGPEFLIYFQGTGAADDSGLPNDRFFAVRPEGSVSTLKIQRTERGDSAVYLCASSLSRENTGELFFGEGSRLTVL.

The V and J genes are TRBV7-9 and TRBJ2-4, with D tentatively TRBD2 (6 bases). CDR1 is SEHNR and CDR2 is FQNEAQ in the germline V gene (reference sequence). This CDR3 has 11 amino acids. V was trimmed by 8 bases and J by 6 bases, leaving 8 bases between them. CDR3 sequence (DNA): TGTGCCAGCGCGGAGGGAAACATTCAGTACTTC. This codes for CASAEGNIQYF.

CDR3 in DNA: TGTGCCAGCTCACGGGAGACAGACCAGCCCCAGCATTTT. Protein product: CASSRETDQPQHF. V and J are TRBV18 and TRBJ1-5; D possibly corresponds to TRBD1 (5 bases). V shed 4 bases and J shed 7 bases, with 11 bases lying between them. This CDR3 region has 13 residues. Per germline, CDR1 KGHSH and CDR2 LQKENI. Using reference TRBV18 and TRBJ1-5 for the parts outside the CDR3, the full variable domain is NAGVMQNPRHLVRRRGQEARLRCSPMKGHSHVYWYRQLPEEGLKFMVYLQKENIIDESGMPKERFSAEFPKEGPSILRIQQVVRGDSAAYFCASSRETDQPQHFGDGTRLSIL.

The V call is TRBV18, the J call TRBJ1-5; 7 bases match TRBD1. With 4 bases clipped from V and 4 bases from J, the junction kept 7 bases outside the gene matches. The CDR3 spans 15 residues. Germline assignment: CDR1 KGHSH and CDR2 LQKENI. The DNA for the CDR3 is TGTGCCAGCTCACTAGGGACAGTACTAAATCAGCCCCAGCATTTT. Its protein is CASSLGTVLNQPQHF.

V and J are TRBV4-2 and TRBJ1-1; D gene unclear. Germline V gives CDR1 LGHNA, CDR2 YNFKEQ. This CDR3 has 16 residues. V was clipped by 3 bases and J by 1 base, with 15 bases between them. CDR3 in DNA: TGTGCCAGCAGCCAGGGGTTTGCCGACTGGAACACTGAAGCTTTCTTT. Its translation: CASSQGFADWNTEAFF.

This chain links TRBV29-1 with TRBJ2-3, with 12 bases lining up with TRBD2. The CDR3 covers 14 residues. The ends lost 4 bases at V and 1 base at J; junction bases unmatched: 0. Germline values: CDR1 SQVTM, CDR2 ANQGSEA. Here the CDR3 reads CSVGTSGGTDTQYF. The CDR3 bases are TGCAGCGTTGGGACTAGCGGGGGCACAGATACGCAGTATTTT.

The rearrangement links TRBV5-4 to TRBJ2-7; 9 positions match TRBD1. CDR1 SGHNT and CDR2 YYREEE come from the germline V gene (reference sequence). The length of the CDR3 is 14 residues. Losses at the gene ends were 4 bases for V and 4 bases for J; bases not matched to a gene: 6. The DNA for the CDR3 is TGTGCCAGCAGCCCAACAGGGGGCGGGTACGAGCAGTACTTC. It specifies CASSPTGGGYEQYF.

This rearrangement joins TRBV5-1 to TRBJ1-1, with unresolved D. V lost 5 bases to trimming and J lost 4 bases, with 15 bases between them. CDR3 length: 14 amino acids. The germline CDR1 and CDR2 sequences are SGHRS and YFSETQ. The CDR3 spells CASSLAGRSTEAFF. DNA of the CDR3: TGCGCCAGCAGTCTGGCGGGGAGGAGCACTGAAGCTTTCTTT.

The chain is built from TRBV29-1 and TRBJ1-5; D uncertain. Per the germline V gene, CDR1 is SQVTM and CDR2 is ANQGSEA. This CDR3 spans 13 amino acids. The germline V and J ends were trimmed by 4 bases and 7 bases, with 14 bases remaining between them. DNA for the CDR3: TGCAGCGTTGCTCAATCACCCGGGCAGCCCCAGCATTTT. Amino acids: CSVAQSPGQPQHF.

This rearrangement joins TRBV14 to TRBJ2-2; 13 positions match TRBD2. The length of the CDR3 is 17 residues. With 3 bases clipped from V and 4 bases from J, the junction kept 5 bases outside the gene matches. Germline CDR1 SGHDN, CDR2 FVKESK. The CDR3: CASSQGLAGTGTGELFF. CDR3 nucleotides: TGTGCCAGCAGCCAGGGACTAGCGGGAACTGGCACCGGGGAGCTGTTTTTT.

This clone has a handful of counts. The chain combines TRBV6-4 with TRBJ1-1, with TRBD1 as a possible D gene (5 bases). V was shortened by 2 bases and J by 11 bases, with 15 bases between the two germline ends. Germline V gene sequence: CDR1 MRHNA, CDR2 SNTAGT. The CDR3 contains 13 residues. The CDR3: CASSDLPGGVAFF. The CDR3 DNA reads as TGTGCCAGCAGTGACCTACCGGGGGGGGTGGCTTTCTTT.

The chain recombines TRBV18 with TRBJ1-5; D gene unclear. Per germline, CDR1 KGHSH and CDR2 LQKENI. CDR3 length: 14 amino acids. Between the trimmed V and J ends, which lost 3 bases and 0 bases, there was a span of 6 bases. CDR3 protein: CASSPQYSNQPQHF. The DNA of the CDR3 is TGTGCCAGCTCACCGCAGTATAGCAATCAGCCCCAGCATTTT.

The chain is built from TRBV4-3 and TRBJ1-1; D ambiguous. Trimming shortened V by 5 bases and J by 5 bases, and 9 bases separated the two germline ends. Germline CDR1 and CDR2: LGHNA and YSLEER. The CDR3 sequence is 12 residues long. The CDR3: CASSGSGTEAFF. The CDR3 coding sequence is TGCGCCAGCAGCGGCAGCGGGACTGAAGCTTTCTTT.

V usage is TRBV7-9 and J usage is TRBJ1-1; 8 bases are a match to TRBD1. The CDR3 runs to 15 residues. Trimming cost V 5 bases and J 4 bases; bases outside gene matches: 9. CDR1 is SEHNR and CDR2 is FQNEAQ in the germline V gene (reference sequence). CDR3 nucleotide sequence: TGTGCCAGCAGCCAGTATCGAGACAGGGGCACTGAAGCTTTCTTT. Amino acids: CASSQYRDRGTEAFF.

CDR3 bases: TGTGCCAGCAGTTCGGGACGGCAGAACACTGAAGCTTTCTTT. Translation gives CASSSGRQNTEAFF. The chain employs TRBV28 and TRBJ1-1; perhaps TRBD1 as D (5 bases). The V gene's germline CDR1 is MDHEN and CDR2 SYDVKM. The CDR3 loop spans 14 amino acids. V lost 4 bases, J lost 1 base, and 10 bases lay in between.

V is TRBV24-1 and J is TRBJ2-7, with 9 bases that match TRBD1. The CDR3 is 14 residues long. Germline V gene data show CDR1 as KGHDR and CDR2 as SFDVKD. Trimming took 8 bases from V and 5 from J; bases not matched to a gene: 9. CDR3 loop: CATKKGQGSHEQYF. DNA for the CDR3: TGTGCCACCAAAAAGGGACAGGGTTCCCACGAGCAGTACTTC.

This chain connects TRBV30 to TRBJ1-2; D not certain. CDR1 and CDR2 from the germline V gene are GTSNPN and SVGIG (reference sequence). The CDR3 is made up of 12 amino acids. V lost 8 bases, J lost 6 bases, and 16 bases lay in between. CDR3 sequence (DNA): TGTGCCAGCCGGGAACCCGGGCATGGCTACACCTTC. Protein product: CASREPGHGYTF.

The CDR3 nucleotides are TGTGCCAGCAGCCAAGGGGCGGCCCTCAATCAGCCCCAGCATTTT. It is translated as CASSQGAALNQPQHF. J is TRBJ1-5 and V is TRBV3-1 (or the pseudogene TRBV3-2); no reliable D call. The CDR3 totals 15 residues. Germline V gene sequence: CDR1 LGHDT, CDR2 YNNKEL (reference sequence). With 1 base removed from V and 3 bases from J, the gap between germline ends came to 10 bases.